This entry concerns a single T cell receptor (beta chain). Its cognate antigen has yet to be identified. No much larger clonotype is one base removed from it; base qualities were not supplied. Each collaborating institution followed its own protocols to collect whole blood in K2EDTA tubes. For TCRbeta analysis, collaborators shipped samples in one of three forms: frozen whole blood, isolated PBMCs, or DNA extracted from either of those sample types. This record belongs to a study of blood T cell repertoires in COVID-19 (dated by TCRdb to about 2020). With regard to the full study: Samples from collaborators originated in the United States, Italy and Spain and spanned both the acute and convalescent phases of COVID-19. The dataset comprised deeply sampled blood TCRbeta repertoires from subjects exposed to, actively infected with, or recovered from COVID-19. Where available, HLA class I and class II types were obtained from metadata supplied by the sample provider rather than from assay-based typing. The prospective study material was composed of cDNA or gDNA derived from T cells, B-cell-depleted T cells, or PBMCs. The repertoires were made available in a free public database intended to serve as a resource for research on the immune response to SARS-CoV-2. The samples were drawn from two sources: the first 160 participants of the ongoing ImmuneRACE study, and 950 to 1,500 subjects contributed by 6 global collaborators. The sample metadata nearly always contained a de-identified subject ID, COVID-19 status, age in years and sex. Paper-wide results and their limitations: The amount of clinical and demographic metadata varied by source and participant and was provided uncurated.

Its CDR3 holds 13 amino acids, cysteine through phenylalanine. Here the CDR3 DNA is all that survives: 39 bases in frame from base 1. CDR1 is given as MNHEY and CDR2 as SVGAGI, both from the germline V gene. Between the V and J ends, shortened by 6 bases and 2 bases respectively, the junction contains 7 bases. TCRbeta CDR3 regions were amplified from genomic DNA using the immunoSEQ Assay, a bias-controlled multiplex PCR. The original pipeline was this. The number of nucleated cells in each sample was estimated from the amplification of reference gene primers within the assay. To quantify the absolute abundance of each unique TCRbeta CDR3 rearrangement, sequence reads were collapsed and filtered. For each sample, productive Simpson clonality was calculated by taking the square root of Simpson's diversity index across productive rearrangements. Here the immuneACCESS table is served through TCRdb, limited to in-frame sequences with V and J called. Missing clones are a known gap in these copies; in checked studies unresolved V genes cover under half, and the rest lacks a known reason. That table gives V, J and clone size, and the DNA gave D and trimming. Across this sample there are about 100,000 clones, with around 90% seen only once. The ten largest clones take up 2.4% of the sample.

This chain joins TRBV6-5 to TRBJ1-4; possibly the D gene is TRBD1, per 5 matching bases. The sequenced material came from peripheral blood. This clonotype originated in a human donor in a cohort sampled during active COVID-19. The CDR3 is CASRGGTNEKLFF. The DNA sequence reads TGTGCCAGCAGGGGGGGGACTAATGAAAAACTGTTTTTT.